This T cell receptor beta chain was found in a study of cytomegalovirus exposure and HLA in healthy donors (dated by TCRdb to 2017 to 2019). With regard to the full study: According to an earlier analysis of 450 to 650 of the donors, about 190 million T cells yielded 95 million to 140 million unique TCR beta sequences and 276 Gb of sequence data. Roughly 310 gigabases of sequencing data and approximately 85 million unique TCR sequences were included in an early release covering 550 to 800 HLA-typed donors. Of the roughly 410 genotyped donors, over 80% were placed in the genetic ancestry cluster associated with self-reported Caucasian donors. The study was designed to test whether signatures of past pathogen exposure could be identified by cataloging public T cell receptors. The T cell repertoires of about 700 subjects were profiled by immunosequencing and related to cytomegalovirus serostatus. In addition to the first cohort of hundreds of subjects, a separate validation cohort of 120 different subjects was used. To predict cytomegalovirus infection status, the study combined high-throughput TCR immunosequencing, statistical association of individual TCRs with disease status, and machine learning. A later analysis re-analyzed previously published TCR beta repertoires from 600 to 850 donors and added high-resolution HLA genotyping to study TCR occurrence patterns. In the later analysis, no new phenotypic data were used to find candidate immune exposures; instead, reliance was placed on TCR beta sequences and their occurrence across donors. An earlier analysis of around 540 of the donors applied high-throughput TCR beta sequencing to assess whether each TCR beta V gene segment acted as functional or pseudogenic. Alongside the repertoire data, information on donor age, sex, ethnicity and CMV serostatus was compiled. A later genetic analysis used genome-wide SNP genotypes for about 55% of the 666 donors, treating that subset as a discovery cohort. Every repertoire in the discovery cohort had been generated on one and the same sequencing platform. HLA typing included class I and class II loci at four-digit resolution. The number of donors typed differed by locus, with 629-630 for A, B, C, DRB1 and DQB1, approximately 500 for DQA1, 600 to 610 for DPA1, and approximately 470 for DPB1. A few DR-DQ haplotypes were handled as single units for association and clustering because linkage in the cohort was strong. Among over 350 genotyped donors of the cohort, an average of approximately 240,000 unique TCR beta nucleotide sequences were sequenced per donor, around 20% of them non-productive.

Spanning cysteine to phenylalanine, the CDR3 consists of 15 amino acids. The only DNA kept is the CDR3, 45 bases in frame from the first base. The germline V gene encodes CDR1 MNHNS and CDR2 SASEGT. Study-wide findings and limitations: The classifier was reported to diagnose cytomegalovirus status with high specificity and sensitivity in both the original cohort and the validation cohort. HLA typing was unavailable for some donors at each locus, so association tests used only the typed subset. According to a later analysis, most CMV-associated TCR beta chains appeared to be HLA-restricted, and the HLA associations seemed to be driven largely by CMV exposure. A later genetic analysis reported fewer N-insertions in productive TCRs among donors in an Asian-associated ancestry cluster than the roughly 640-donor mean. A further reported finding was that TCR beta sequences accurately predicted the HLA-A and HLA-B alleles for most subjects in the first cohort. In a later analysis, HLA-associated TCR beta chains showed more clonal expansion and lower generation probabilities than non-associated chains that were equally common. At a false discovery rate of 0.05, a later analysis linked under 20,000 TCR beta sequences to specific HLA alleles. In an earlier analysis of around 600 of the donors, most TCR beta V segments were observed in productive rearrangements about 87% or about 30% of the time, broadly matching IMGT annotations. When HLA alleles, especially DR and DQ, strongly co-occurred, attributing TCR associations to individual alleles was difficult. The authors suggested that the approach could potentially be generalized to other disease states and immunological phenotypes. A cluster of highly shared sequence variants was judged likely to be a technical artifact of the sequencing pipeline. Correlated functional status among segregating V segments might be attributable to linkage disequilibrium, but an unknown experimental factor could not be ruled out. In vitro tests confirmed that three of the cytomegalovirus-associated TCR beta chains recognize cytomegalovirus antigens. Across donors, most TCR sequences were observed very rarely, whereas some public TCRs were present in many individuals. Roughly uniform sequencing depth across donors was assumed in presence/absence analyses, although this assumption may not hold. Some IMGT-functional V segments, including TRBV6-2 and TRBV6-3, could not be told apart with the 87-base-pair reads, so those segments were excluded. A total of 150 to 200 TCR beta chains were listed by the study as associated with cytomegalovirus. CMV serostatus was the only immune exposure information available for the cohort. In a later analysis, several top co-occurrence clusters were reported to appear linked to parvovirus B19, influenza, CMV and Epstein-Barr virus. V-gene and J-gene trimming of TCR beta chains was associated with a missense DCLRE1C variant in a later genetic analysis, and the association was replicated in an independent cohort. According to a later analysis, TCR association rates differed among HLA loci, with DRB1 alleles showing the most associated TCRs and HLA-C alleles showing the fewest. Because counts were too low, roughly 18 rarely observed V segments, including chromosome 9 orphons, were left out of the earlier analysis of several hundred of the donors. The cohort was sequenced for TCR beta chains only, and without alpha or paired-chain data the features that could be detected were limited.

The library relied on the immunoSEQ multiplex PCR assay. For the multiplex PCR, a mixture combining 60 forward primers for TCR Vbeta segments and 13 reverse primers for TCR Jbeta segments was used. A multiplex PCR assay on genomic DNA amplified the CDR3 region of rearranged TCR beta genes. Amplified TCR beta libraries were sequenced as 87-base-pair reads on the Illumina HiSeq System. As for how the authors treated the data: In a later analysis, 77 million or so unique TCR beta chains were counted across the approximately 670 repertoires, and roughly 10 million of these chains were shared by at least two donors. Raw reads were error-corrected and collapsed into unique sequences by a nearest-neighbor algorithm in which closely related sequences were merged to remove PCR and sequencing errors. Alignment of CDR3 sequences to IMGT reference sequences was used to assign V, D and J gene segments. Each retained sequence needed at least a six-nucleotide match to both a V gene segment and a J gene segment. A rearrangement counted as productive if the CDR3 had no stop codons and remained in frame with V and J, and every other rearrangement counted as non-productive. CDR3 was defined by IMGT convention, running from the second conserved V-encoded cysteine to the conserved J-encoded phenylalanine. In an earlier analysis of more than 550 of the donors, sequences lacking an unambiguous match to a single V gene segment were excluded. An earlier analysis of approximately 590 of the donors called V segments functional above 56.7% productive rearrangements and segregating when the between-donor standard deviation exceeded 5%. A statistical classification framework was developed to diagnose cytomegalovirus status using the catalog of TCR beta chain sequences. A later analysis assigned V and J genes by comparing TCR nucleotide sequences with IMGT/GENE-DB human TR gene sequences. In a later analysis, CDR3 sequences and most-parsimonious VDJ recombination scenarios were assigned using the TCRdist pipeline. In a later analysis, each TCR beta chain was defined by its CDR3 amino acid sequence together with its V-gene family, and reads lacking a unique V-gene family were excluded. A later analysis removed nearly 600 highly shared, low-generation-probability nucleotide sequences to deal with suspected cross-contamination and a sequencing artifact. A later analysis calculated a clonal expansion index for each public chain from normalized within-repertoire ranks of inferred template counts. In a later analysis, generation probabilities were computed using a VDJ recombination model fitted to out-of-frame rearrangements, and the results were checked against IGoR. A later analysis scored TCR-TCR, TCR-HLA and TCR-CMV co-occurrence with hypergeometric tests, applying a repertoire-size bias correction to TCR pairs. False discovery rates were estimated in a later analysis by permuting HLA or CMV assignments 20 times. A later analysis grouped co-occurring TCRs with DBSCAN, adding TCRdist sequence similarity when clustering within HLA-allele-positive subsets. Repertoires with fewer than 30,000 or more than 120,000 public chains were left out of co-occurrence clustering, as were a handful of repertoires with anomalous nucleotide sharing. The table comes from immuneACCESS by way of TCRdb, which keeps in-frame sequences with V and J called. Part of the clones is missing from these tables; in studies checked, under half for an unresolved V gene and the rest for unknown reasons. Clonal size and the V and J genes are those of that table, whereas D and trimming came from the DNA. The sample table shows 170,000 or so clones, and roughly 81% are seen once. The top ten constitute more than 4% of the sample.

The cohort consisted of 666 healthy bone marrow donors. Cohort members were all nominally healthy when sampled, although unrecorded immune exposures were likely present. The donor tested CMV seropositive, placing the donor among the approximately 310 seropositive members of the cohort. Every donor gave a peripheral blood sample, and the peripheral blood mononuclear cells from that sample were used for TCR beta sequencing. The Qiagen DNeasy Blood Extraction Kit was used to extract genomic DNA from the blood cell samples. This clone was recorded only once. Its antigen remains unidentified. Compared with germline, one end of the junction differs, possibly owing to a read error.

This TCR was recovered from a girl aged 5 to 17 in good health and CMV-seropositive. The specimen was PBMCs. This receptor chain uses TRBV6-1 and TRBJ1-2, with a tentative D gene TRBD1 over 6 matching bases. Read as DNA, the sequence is TGTGCCAGCAGTGAATCTGGGGGCCTAAACTATGGCTACACCTTT. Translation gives CASSESGGLNYGYTF.